Detailed here is one T cell receptor (beta chain). Its recognized antigen is unknown. No base quality values were provided; no much bigger clone lies one nucleotide off. The sample belongs to a study of metastatic and nonmetastatic thyroid tumors (dated by TCRdb to about 2020). For context, the study as a whole: Repertoires were compared across peripheral blood and tumor or nodule tissue samples from malignant and benign thyroid patients.

The germline V gene (reference sequence) provides CDR1 LNHNV and CDR2 YYDKDF. The CDR3 sequence holds 14 residues, the cysteine and phenylalanine included. Of the read, only the CDR3 DNA is kept; its 42 bases are in frame from base 1. V is pared back by 7 bases and J by 9 bases, with 19 bases lying between the germline termini. Libraries were made using PCR. TCRdb shows the sequencer as Illumina HiSeq 4000. The TCR beta-chain CDR3 region of each patient was profiled by high-throughput sequencing. Concerning the study's data processing: The researchers built a classifier to tell apart papillary thyroid cancer patients with distant metastasis, based on CDR3 differences among clinicopathological groups. Repertoire diversity was assessed with the Shannon index, and tumor-blood repertoire similarity with the Morisita-Horn index. TCRdb reprocessed the public reads (quality trimming at Q25 with fastp, clone calling with MiXCR) and kept in-frame beta chains. What appears here as the V and J calls and clone size reflects TCRdb's work, not the paper's. The table for this sample lists some 23,000 clones; roughly 22% of them were counted only once. The ten largest clones add up to 25% to 35% of the sample.

No patient had received any treatment before thyroid surgery. Using T-cell receptor beta sequencing, the study looked back at clinical samples from patients collected from about 2011 to 2019. Results the study describes overall, beyond this receptor: TCR beta diversity was reported as significantly higher in malignant tumors than in benign nodules, in both blood and tumor samples.

The chain is assembled from TRBV15 and TRBJ2-1, with TRBD2 as a weak D call on 5 bases. The origin of this receptor is a female donor with papillary thyroid cancer or a benign thyroid nodule (not recorded which). Some clones in this sample may be carry-over from other donors' samples. Sequenced input: blood. CDR3 region: CATINEDSSAEQFF. The sequenced DNA: TGTGCCACCATCAATGAGGACTCCTCCGCTGAGCAGTTCTTC.